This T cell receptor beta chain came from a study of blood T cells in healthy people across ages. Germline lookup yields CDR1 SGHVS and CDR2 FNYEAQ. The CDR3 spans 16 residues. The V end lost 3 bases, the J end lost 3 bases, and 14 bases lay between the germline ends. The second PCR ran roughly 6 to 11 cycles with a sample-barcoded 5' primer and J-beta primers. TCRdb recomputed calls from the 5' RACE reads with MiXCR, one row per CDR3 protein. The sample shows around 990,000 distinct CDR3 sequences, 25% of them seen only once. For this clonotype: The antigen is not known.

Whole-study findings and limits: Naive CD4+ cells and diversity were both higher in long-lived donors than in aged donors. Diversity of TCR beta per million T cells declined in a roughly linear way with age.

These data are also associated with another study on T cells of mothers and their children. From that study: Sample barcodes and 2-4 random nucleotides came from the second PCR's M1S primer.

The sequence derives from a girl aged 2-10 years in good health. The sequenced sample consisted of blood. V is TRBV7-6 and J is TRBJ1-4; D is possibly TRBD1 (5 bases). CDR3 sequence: CASSFPEMGPNEKLFF. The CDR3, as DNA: TGTGCCAGCAGCTTCCCAGAAATGGGACCTAATGAAAAACTGTTTTTT. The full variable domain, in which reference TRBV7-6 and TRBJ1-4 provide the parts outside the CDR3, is GAGVSQSPRYKVTKRGQDVALRCDPISGHVSLYWYRQALGQGPEFLTYFNYEAQQDKSGLPNDRFSAERPEGSISTLTIQRTEQRDSAMYRCASSFPEMGPNEKLFFGSGTQLSVL.